Each of the 25 T cell receptor beta chains below was sequenced from the same sample in a study of cytomegalovirus exposure and HLA in healthy donors. Primers: 60 Vbeta forward and 13 Jbeta reverse. Sequenced by immunoSEQ multiplex PCR; TCRdb stores in-frame clones only, minus some. This table has around 170,000 clones, 65% to 85% appearing once. Sequenced: PBMCs. The origin of the receptors is a woman younger than 30 in good health and CMV-seronegative.

This clone was detected once. This chain joins TRBV28 and TRBJ2-1, with a weak D call TRBD2 (6 bases). V lost 5 bases to trimming and J lost 7 bases, with 18 bases between them. Germline V lookup: CDR1 MDHEN, CDR2 SYDVKM. The CDR3 sequence is 15 residues long. CDR3 nucleotide sequence: TGTGCCAGCAGTCCTCCGGGACTCATACTAAATGAGCAGTTCTTC. As protein: CASSPPGLILNEQFF. Supplemented by reference TRBV28 and TRBJ2-1, the full variable domain reads DVKVTQSSRYLVKRTGEKVFLECVQDMDHENMFWYRQDPGLGLRLIYFSYDVKMKEKGDIPEGYSVSREKKERFSLILESASTNQTSMYLCASSPPGLILNEQFFGPGTRLTVL.

The rearrangement joins TRBV9 to TRBJ1-4, with TRBD1 as a possible D gene (5 bases). V was clipped by 4 bases and J by 0 bases, with 13 bases between them. Per the germline V gene, CDR1 is SGDLS and CDR2 is YYNGEE. The CDR3 is 16 amino acids. The CDR3 DNA reads TGTGCCAGCAGCCTCCACGGGACTCCAACTAATGAAAAACTGTTTTTT. It codes for CASSLHGTPTNEKLFF.

The chain has TRBV28 and TRBJ1-1, with unresolved D. This CDR3 has 16 residues. The V end lost 1 base, the J end lost 3 bases, and 15 bases lay between the germline ends. Germline CDR1 is MDHEN and CDR2 is SYDVKM. Written as DNA, the CDR3 is TGTGCCAGCAGTTTATTTGGTTCGGGGTGGGACACTGAAGCTTTCTTT. It yields the protein CASSLFGSGWDTEAFF.

This chain links TRBV11-2 with TRBJ2-1, with 8 bases lining up with TRBD2. This CDR3 contains 15 residues. Germline V CDR1 and CDR2: SGHAT, FQNNGV. Trimming cost V 5 bases and J 4 bases; bases outside gene matches: 7. CDR3 protein: CASSHAGGSYNEQFF. The CDR3 region has the DNA TGTGCCAGCAGCCACGCGGGGGGTTCTTACAATGAGCAGTTCTTC.

In its sample, this clone was seen a few times. The CDR3 DNA follows: TGTGCCAGCTCACGGGACAGGATGAACACTGAAGCTTTCTTT. Translating it yields CASSRDRMNTEAFF. V usage is TRBV18 and J usage is TRBJ1-1; 8 nucleotides align to TRBD1. The CDR3 has 14 residues. Germline V CDR1 and CDR2: KGHSH, LQKENI. The ends lost 4 bases at V and 0 bases at J; junction bases unmatched: 1.

V is TRBV27 and J is TRBJ1-4; 11 bases are shared with TRBD1. Germline V gene sequence: CDR1 MNHEY, CDR2 SMNVEV (reference sequence). This CDR3 is built from 14 residues. V lost 7 bases and J lost 6; bases outside the gene matches: 4. DNA for the CDR3: TGTGCCAGCAAACGGACAGGGGGCTATGAAAAACTGTTTTTT. Translation gives CASKRTGGYEKLFF. Full variable domain (missing parts from reference TRBV27 and TRBJ1-4): EAQVTQNPRYLITVTGKKLTVTCSQNMNHEYMSWYRQDPGLGLRQIYYSMNVEVTDKGDVPEGYKVSRKEKRNFPLILESPSPNQTSLYFCASKRTGGYEKLFFGSGTQLSVL.

V usage is TRBV18 and J usage is TRBJ1-2; 10 positions match TRBD1. The CDR3 covers 14 residues. The V gene end was trimmed by 3 bases and the J gene end by 8 bases; junction bases not matched to a gene: 6. Germline lookup yields CDR1 KGHSH and CDR2 LQKENI. Here the CDR3 reads CASSPGQGGEGYTF. CDR3 in DNA: TGTGCCAGCTCACCCGGACAGGGGGGGGAAGGCTACACCTTC.

In DNA form, the CDR3 reads TGTGCCAGCAGTTACTCGTCCCTGAATGAGCAGTTCTTC. Its protein is CASSYSSLNEQFF. The J gene is TRBJ2-1, the V gene TRBV6-5; no firm D call. With 0 bases removed from V and 7 bases from J, the gap between germline ends came to 7 bases. CDR1 is MNHEY and CDR2 is SVGAGI in the germline V gene. This CDR3 has 13 residues.

The V call is TRBV5-1, the J call TRBJ1-4; 7 nucleotides agree with TRBD1. This CDR3 has 14 residues. CDR1 is SGHRS and CDR2 is YFSETQ in the germline V gene. V was clipped by 2 bases and J by 6 bases; unmatched bases: 4. The CDR3 spells CASSFQGVDEKLFF. The CDR3 region has the DNA TGCGCCAGCAGCTTCCAGGGGGTGGATGAAAAACTGTTTTTT.

This clone was observed a few times. The chain recombines TRBV11-2 with TRBJ1-3; 11 nucleotides line up with TRBD1. After removal of 4 bases from V and 4 bases from J, the junction contained 3 bases not matched to a gene. Germline loops: CDR1 SGHAT, CDR2 FQNNGV. This CDR3 is 15 amino acids long. The CDR3: CASSSDRGHGNTIYF. The CDR3 region has the DNA TGTGCCAGCAGCTCGGACAGGGGGCACGGAAACACCATATATTTT.

CDR3 DNA sequence: TGTGCCAGCAGCTTACAAGGGGGCATTGGCTACACCTTC. Protein sequence: CASSLQGGIGYTF. The chain carries TRBV7-9 and TRBJ1-2, with TRBD1 identical over 7 bases. V was clipped by 2 bases and J by 7 bases; unmatched bases: 4. The CDR3 sequence is 13 residues long. CDR1 and CDR2 from the germline V gene are SEHNR and FQNEAQ (reference sequence). Full variable domain (outside the CDR3, taken from reference TRBV7-9 and TRBJ1-2): DTGVSQNPRHKITKRGQNVTFRCDPISEHNRLYWYRQTLGQGPEFLTYFQNEAQLEKSRLLSDRFSAERPKGSFSTLEIQRTEQGDSAMYLCASSLQGGIGYTFGSGTRLTVV.

This clone was seen only once. This sequence joins TRBV27 and TRBJ1-6; D perhaps matches TRBD1 (5 bases). From germline, CDR1 is MNHEY and CDR2 SMNVEV (reference sequence). CDR3 length: 17 amino acids. Trimming left V 5 bases short and J 7 bases short, with 21 bases between. Here the CDR3 DNA reads TGTGCCAGCAGTCCACCACCCATTTTTGGGGGGAATTCACCCCTCCACTTT. It yields the protein CASSPPPIFGGNSPLHF.

The chain joins TRBV6-1 to TRBJ1-2, with 10 bases that match TRBD1. The V and J ends lost 1 base and 7 bases, in that order; junction bases with no gene match: 15. The CDR3 is 18 residues long. Germline CDR1 reads MNHNS; CDR2 reads SASEGT. The CDR3 loop is CASSEVRSVGTGVGGYTF. Written as DNA, the CDR3 is TGTGCCAGCAGTGAAGTGCGGTCGGTTGGGACAGGGGTAGGTGGCTACACCTTC.

The rearrangement joins TRBV6-5 to TRBJ2-7; D ambiguous. Per the germline V gene, CDR1 is MNHEY and CDR2 is SVGAGI. The CDR3 is 13 amino acids. V lost 8 bases and J lost 3, with 14 bases in between. The CDR3 spells CASGQTGSYEQYF. CDR3 nucleotides: TGTGCCAGCGGTCAGACTGGTAGCTACGAGCAGTACTTC.

This chain connects TRBV10-3 to TRBJ2-3; 11 nucleotides line up with TRBD2. After removal of 3 bases from V and 0 bases from J, the junction contained 2 bases not matched to a gene. Germline lookup yields CDR1 ENHRY and CDR2 SYGVKD. The CDR3 runs 16 residues. In DNA, the CDR3 is TGTGCCATCAGTGAACTAGCGGGGGCTAGCACAGATACGCAGTATTTT. Translation gives CAISELAGASTDTQYF.

This chain connects TRBV19 to TRBJ1-5, with a tentative D call TRBD1 (6 bases). The V and J ends lost 4 bases and 1 base respectively, with 23 bases between them. CDR3 size: 19 residues. The germline gives CDR1 LNHDA, CDR2 SQIVND (reference sequence). The CDR3 nucleotides read TGTGCCAGTAGTAGCCAACCCATCTCCAGACAGGCCAGCAATCAGCCCCAGCATTTT. This sequence encodes CASSSQPISRQASNQPQHF.

The genes are TRBV7-6 and TRBJ1-2, with no clear D. The CDR3 length is 15 residues. Germline CDR1 SGHVS, CDR2 FNYEAQ. With 1 base removed from V and 7 bases from J, the gap between germline ends came to 16 bases. The DNA of the CDR3 is TGTGCCAGCAGCTTAGTCCCCGAAATTCCTAGTGGCTACACCTTC. This sequence encodes CASSLVPEIPSGYTF.

J is TRBJ2-3 and V is TRBV11-3; 14 bases agree with TRBD2. V lost 5 bases, J lost 11 bases, and 9 bases stayed unmatched. This CDR3 region has 15 residues. The germline V gene has CDR1 SGHNT and CDR2 YENEEA. CDR3: CASSPGLAGGVEQYF. CDR3 coding DNA: TGTGCCAGCAGCCCAGGACTAGCGGGGGGTGTCGAGCAGTATTTT.

This sequence joins TRBV4-1 and TRBJ2-5; TRBD2 is a possible D gene (5 bases). Trimming took off 0 bases at V and 11 bases at J, with 13 bases between the two ends. Germline CDR1 is MGHRA and CDR2 is YSYEKL. The CDR3 extends over 13 amino acids. The CDR3 DNA reads TGCGCCAGCAGCCAAGAGATGGGGTGGGAGCAGTACTTC. This codes for CASSQEMGWEQYF.

V gene TRBV25-1 combines with J gene TRBJ2-5, with TRBD1 matching 7 bases. This CDR3 region has 16 residues. Germline V gene sequence: CDR1 MGHDK, CDR2 SYGVNS. The junction had 11 bases not matched to a gene; V was cut back by 4 bases and J by 3 bases. CDR3: CASSAFPGTVKETQYF. The CDR3 coding sequence is TGTGCCAGCAGTGCGTTTCCCGGGACAGTCAAAGAGACCCAGTACTTC.

The chain recombines TRBV13 with TRBJ2-2; TRBD1 aligns across 8 bases. CDR1 is PRHDT and CDR2 is FYEKMQ in the germline V gene (reference sequence). The V gene end was trimmed by 5 bases and the J gene end by 6 bases; junction bases not matched to a gene: 8. The CDR3 consists of 15 residues. CDR3 region: CASSTRQGRSGELFF. The CDR3 bases are TGTGCCAGCAGCACACGACAGGGGAGGTCCGGGGAGCTGTTTTTT.

The chain has TRBV28 and TRBJ1-4; the match to TRBD1 covers 7 bases. Germline V gives CDR1 MDHEN, CDR2 SYDVKM. The CDR3 covers 13 residues. J gave up 8 bases and V 8 bases, and 8 bases lay outside the gene matches. CDR3 sequence reads: CASSDRLGEKLFF. DNA of the CDR3: TGTGCCAGCTCGGACAGGTTAGGGGAAAAACTGTTTTTT.

V and J are TRBV15 and TRBJ2-3; D is undetermined. Germline CDR1 is LNHNV and CDR2 is YYDKDF (reference sequence). The CDR3 extends over 16 amino acids. The V and J ends lost 1 base and 2 bases respectively, with 13 bases between them. The CDR3 DNA reads TGTGCCACCAGCAGAGTCGCGGCAGCAATCACAGATACGCAGTATTTT. It specifies CATSRVAAAITDTQYF.

The rearrangement uses TRBV4-2 and TRBJ2-1; TRBD2 agrees at 7 bases. V trimming: 4 bases; J trimming: 2 bases; junction bases outside the gene matches: 5. The CDR3 extends over 15 amino acids. The germline V gene has CDR1 LGHNA and CDR2 YNFKEQ. The CDR3 DNA is TGTGCCAGCAGCCCCTTGGCGGGGGCCTACAATGAGCAGTTCTTC. Residues: CASSPLAGAYNEQFF.

This chain uses TRBV14 with TRBJ1-1; the match to TRBD1 covers 7 bases. Germline CDR1 is SGHDN and CDR2 is FVKESK. This CDR3 has 14 amino acids. Trimming removed 3 bases from V and 4 bases from J; junction bases left unmatched: 5. The CDR3 DNA follows: TGTGCCAGCAGCCAGGACAGGTCCGGCACTGAAGCTTTCTTT. It yields the protein CASSQDRSGTEAFF.